The TCR beta chain described here comes from a study of CD8 T cells in ankylosing spondylitis. Points from the study as a whole: Ankylosing spondylitis blood appeared to be characterized by a TCR beta motif of 7 to 9 highly homologous variants.

V lost 3 bases, J lost 1 base, and 8 bases stayed unmatched. Germline CDR1 and CDR2: DFQATT and SNEGSKA (reference sequence). This CDR3 is 18 amino acids long. Researchers built TCR beta libraries using quantitative 5'-RACE with molecular barcodes. TCRdb re-derived calls from the 5' RACE reads in MiXCR, one entry per CDR3 protein. The data contain some 400,000 distinct CDR3 sequences, 20% to 25% of them singletons. This clonotype was seen more than once but under ten times. Its matching antigen is unknown. This sequence originates from a male donor with ankylosing spondylitis. V is TRBV20-1 and J is TRBJ2-3; 15 bases fit TRBD2. The sample was blood, either unsorted or a sorted T cell fraction (not recorded which). The CDR3 reads CSASPGLAGGTGTDTQYF. The DNA of the CDR3 is TGCAGTGCTAGTCCGGGACTAGCGGGAGGTACGGGCACAGATACGCAGTATTTT.